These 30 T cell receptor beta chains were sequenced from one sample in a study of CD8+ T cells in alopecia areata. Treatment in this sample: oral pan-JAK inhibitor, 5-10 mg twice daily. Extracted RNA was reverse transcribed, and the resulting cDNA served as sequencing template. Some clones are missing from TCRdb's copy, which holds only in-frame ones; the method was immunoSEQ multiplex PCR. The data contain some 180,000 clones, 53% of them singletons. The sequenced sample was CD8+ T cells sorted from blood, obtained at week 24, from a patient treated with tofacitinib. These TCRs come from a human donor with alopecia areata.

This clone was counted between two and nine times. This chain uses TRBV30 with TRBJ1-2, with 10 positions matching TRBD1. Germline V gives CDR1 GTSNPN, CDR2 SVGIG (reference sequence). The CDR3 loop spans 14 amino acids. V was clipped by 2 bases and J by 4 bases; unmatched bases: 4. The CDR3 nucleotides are TGTGCCTGGAGTCTGGGACAGGGGAGCTATGGCTACACCTTC. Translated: CAWSLGQGSYGYTF. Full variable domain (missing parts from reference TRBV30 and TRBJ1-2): SQTIHQWPATLVQPVGSPLSLECTVEGTSNPNLYWYRQAAGRGLQLLFYSVGIGQISSEVPQNLSASRPQDRQFILSSKKLLLSDSGFYLCAWSLGQGSYGYTFGSGTRLTVV.

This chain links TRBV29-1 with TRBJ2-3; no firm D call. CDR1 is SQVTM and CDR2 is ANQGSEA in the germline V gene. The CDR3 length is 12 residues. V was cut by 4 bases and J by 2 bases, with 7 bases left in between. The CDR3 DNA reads TGCAGCGTTGTAATCTTCACAGATACGCAGTATTTT. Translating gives CSVVIFTDTQYF.

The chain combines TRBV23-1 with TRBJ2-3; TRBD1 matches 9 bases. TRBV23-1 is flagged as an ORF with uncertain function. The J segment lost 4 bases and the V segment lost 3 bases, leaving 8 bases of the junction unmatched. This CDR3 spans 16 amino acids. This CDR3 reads CASSQGGQGIADTQYF. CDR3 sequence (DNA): TGCGCCAGCAGTCAGGGGGGACAGGGTATAGCAGATACGCAGTATTTT.

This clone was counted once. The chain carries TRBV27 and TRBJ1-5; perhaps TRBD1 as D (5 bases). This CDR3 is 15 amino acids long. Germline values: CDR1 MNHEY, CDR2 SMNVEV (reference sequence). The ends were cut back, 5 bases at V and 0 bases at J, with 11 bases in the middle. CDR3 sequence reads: CASSQGLPSNQPQHF. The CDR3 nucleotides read TGTGCCAGCAGTCAGGGCTTGCCTAGCAATCAGCCCCAGCATTTT.

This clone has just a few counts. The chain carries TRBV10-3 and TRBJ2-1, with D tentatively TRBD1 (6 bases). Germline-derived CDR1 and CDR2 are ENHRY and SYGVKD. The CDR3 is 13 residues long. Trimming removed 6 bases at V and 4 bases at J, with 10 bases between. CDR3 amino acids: CAIRADRYNEQFF. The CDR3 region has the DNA TGTGCCATCAGGGCCGACAGGTACAATGAGCAGTTCTTC.

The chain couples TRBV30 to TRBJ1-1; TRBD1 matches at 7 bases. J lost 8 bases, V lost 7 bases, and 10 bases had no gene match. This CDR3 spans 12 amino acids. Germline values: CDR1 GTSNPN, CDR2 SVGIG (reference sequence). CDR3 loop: CAYSDRVVEAFF. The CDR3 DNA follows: TGTGCCTACTCCGACAGGGTCGTAGAAGCTTTCTTT.

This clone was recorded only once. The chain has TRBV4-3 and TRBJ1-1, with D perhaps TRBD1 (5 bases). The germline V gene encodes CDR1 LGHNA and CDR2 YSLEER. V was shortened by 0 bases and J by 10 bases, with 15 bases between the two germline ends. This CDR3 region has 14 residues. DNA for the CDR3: TGCGCCAGCAGCCAAGACGCAGGGCCGATATCAGCTTTCTTT. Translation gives CASSQDAGPISAFF.

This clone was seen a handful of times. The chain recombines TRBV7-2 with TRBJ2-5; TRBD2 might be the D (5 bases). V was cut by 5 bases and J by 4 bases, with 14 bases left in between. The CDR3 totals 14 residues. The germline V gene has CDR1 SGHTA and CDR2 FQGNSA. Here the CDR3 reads CASSLPEGVETQYF. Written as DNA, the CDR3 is TGTGCCAGCAGCCTCCCTGAGGGCGTAGAGACCCAGTACTTC.

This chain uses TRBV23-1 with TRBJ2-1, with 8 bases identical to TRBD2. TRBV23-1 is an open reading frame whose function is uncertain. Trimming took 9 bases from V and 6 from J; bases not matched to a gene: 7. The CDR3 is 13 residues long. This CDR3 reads CASLTGGRNEQFF. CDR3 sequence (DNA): TGCGCCAGTCTCACGGGGGGGCGCAATGAGCAGTTCTTC.

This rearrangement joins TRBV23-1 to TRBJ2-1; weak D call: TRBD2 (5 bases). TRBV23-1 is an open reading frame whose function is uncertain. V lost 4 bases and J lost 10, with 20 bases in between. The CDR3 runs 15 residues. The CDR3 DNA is TGCGCCAGCAGTCGCCTTGAAACTAGGGTTTTCGAGCAGTTCTTC. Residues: CASSRLETRVFEQFF.

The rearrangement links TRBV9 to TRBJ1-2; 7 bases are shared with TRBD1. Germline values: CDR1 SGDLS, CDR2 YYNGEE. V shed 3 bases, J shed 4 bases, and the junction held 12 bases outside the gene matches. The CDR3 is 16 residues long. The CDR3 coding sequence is TGTGCCAGCAGCGCAAAATACGGACAGGAGCGCTATGGCTACACCTTC. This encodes CASSAKYGQERYGYTF.

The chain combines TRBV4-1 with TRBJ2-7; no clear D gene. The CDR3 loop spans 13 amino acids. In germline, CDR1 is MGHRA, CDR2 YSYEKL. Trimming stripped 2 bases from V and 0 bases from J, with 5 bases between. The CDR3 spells CASSQKTSYEQYF. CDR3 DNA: TGCGCCAGCAGCCAAAAGACCTCCTACGAGCAGTACTTC.

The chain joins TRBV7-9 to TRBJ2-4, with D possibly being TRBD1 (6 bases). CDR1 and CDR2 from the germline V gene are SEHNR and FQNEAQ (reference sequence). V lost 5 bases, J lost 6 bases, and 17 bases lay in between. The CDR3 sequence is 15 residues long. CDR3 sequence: CASSPTWDTINIQYF. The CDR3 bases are TGTGCCAGCAGCCCCACCTGGGACACTATAAACATTCAGTACTTC.

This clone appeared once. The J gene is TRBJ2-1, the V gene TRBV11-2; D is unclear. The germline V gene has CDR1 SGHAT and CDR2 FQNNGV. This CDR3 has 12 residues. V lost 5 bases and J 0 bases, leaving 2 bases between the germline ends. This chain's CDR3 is CASSDSYNEQFF. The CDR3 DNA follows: TGTGCCAGCAGCGACTCCTACAATGAGCAGTTCTTC.

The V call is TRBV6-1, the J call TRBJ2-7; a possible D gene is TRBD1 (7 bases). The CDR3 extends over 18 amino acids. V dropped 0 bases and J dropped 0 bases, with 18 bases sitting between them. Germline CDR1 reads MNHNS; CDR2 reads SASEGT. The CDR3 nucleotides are TGTGCCAGCAGTGAAGCGCCCCTAAGCCAGGGGGGCTCCTACGAGCAGTACTTC. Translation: CASSEAPLSQGGSYEQYF.

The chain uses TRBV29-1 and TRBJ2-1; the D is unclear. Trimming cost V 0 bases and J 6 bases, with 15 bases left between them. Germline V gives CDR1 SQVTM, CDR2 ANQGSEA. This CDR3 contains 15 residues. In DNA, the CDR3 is TGCAGCGTTGAAGATGCAGCTCGGCCTATCAATGAGCAGTTCTTC. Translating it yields CSVEDAARPINEQFF.

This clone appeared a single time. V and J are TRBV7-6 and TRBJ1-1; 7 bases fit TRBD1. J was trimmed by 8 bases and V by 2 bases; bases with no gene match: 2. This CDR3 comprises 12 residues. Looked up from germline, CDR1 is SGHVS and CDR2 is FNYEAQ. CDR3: CASSLPGQEAFF. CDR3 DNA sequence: TGTGCCAGCAGCTTACCGGGACAGGAAGCTTTCTTT.

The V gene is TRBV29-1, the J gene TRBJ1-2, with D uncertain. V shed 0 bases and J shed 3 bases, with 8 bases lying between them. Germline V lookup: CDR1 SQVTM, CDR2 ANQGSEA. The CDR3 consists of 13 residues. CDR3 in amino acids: CSVEDNVDYGYTF. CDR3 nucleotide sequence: TGCAGCGTTGAAGATAATGTAGACTATGGCTACACCTTC.

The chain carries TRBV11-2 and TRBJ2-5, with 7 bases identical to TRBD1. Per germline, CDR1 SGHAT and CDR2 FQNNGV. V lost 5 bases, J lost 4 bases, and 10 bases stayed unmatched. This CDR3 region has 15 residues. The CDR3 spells CASSPQSQGVETQYF. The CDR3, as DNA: TGTGCCAGCAGCCCGCAATCGCAGGGGGTAGAGACCCAGTACTTC.

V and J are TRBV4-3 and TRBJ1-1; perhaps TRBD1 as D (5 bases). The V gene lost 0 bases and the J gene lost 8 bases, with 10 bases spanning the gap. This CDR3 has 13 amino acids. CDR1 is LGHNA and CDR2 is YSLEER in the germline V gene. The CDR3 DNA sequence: TGCGCCAGCAGCCAAGATCCAGGGTGGGAAGCTTTCTTT. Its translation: CASSQDPGWEAFF.

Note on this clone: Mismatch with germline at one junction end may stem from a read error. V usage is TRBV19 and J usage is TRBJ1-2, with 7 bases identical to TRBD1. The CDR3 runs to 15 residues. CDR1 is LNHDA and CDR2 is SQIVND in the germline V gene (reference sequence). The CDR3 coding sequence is TGTGCTAGTAGTATAGGTTGGACAGGTACTTATGGCTACACCTTC. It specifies CASSIGWTGTYGYTF.

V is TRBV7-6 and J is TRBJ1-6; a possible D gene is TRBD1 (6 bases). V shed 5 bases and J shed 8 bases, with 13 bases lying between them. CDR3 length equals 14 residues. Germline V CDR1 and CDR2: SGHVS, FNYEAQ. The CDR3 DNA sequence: TGTGCCAGCAGCCGAGAAGGGGGGCATTCACCCCTCCACTTT. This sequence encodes CASSREGGHSPLHF.

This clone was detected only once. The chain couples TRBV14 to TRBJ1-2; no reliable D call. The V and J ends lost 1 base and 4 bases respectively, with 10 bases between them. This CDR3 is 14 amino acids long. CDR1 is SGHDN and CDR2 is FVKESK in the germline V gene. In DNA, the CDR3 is TGTGCCAGCAGCCAAGGGATTGGTCCCTATGGCTACACCTTC. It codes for CASSQGIGPYGYTF.

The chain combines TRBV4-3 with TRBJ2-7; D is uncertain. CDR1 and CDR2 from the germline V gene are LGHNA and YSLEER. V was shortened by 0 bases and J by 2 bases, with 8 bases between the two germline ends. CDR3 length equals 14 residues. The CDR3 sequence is CASSQDYPPYEQYF. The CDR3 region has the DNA TGCGCCAGCAGCCAAGACTATCCCCCCTACGAGCAGTACTTC.

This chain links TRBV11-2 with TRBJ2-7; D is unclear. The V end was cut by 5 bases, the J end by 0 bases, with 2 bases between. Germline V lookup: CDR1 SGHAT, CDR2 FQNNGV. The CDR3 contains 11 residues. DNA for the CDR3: TGTGCCAGCAGCGACTCCTACGAGCAGTACTTC. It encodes CASSDSYEQYF.

The CDR3 reads CASSQDLRGNNEKLFF. The CDR3 DNA sequence: TGCGCCAGCAGCCAAGATCTGAGGGGAAATAATGAAAAACTGTTTTTT. V gene TRBV4-3 combines with J gene TRBJ1-4, with a weak D call TRBD1 (5 bases). Trimming removed 0 bases at V and 4 bases at J, with 12 bases between. The CDR3 has 16 amino acids. Germline loops: CDR1 LGHNA, CDR2 YSLEER.

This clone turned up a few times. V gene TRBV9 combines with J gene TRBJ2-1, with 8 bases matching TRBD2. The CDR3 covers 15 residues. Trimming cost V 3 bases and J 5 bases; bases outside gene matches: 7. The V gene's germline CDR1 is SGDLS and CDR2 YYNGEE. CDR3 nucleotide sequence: TGTGCCAGCAGCGGGGTGGCGGGGGGCCACAATGAGCAGTTCTTC. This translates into CASSGVAGGHNEQFF.

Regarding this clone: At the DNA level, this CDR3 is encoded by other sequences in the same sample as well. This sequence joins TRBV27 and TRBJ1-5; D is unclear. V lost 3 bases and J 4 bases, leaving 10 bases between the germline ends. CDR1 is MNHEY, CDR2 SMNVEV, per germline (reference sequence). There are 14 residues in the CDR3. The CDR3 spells CASSLGGFNQPQHF. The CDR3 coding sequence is TGTGCCAGCAGTTTGGGTGGATTTAATCAGCCCCAGCATTTT.

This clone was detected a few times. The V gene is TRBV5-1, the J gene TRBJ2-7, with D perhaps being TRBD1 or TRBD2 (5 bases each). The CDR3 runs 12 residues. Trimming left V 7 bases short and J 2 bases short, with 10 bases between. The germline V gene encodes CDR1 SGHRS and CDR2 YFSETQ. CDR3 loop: CASAGTAYEQYF. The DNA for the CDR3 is TGCGCCAGCGCCGGGACCGCCTACGAGCAGTACTTC. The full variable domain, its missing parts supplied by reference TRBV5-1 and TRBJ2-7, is KAGVTQTPRYLIKTRGQQVTLSCSPISGHRSVSWYQQTPGQGLQFLFEYFSETQRNKGNFPGRFSGRQFSNSRSEMNVSTLELGDSALYLCASAGTAYEQYFGPGTRLTVT.

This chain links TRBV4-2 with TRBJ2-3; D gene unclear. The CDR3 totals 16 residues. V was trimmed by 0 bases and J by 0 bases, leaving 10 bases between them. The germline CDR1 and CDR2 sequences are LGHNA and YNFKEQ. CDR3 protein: CASSQEDRPSTDTQYF. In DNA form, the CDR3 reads TGTGCCAGCAGCCAAGAAGATCGGCCCAGCACAGATACGCAGTATTTT.